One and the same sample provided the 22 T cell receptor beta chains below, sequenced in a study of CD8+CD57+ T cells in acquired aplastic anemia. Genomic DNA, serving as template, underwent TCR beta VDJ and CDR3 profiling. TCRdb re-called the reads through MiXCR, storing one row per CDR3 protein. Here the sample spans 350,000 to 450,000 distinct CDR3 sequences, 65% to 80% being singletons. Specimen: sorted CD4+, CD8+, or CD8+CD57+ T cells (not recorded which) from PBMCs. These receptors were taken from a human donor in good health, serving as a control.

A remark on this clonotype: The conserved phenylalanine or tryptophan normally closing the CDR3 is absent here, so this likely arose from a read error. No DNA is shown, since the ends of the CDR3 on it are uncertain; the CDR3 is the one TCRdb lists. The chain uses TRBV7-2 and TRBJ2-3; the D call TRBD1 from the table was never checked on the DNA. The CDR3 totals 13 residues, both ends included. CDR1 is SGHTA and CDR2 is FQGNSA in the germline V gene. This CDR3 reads CASSSGGNTIYFG.

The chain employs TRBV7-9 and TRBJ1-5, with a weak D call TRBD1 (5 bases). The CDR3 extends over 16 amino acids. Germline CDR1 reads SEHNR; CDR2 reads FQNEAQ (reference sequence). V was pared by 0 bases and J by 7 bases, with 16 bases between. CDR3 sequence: CASSLAGGGTVQPQHF. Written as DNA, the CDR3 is TGTGCCAGCAGCTTAGCGGGGGGGGGGACCGTACAGCCCCAGCATTTT.

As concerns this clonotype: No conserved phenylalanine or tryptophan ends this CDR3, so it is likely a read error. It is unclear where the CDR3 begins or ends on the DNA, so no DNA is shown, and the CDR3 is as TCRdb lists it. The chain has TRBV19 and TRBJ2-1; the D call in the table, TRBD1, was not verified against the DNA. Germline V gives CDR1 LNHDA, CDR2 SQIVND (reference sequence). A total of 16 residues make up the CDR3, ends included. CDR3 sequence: CASMKAPSDGINEQVI.

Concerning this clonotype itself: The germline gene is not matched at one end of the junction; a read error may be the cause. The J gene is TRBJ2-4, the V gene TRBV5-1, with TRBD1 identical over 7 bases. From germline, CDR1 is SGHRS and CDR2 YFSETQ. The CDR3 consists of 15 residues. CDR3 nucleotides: TGTGCCAGCAGCTTAGGGACAGACCAGAAACACATTCAGTACTTC. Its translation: CASSLGTDQKHIQYF.

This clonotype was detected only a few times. The CDR3 protein is CAISGTRDTEAFF. The CDR3 coding sequence is TGTGCCATCAGTGGCACAAGGGACACTGAAGCTTTCTTT. This sequence joins TRBV10-3 and TRBJ1-1; D gene unclear. The CDR3 has 13 residues. Between the trimmed V and J ends, which lost 4 bases and 3 bases, there was a span of 9 bases. Germline CDR1 and CDR2: ENHRY and SYGVKD.

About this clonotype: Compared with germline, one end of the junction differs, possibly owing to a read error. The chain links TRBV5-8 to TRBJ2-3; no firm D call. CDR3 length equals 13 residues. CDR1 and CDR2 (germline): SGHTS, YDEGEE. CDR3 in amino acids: CASSVIPTDTQYF. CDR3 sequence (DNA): TGCGCCAGCAGCGTGATTCCAACAGATACGCAGTATTTT. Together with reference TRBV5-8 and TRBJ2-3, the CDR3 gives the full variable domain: EAGVTQSPTHLIKTRGQQATLRCSPISGHTSVYWYQQALGLGLQFLLWYDEGEERNRGNFPPRFSGRQFPNYSSELNVNALELEDSALYLCASSVIPTDTQYFGPGTRLTVL.

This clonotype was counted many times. The CDR3 DNA reads as TGTGCCAGCAGTGTCAGGGGGACTGGGGCCAACGTCCTGACTTTC. It is translated as CASSVRGTGANVLTF. The V and J genes are TRBV6-1 and TRBJ2-6; 7 nucleotides align to TRBD1. This CDR3 contains 15 residues. In germline, CDR1 is MNHNS, CDR2 SASEGT. V lost 4 bases and J lost 2; bases outside the gene matches: 2.

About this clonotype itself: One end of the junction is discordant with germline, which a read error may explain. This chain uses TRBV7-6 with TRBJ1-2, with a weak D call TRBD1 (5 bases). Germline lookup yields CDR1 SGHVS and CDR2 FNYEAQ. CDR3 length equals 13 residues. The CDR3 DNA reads TGTGCCAGCAGTTTAGGGGCTGAGGACGATGAGACCTTC. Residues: CASSLGAEDDETF. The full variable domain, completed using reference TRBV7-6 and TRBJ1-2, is GAGVSQSPRYKVTKRGQDVALRCDPISGHVSLYWYRQALGQGPEFLTYFNYEAQQDKSGLPNDRFSAERPEGSISTLTIQRTEQRDSAMYRCASSLGAEDDETFGSGTRLTVV.

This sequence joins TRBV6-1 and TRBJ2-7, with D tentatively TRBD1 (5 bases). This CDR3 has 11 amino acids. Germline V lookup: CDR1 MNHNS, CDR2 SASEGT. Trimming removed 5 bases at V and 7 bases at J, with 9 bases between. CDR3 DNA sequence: TGTGCCAGCAGTCTGGGGCAGGAGCAGTACTTC. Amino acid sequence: CASSLGQEQYF.

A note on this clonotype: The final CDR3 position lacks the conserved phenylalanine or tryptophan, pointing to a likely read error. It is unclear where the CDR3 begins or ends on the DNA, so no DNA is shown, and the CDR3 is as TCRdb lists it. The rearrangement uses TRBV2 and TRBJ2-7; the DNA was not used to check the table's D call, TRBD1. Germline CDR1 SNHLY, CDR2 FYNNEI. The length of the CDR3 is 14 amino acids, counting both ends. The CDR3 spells CASSAQGEGYTLGS.

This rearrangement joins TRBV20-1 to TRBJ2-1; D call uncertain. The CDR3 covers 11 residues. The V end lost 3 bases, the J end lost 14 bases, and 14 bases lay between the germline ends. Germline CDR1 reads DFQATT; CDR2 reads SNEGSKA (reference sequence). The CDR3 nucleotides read TGCAGTGCTAGTGATCCGAGAGAGAAGTTCTTC. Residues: CSASDPREKFF.

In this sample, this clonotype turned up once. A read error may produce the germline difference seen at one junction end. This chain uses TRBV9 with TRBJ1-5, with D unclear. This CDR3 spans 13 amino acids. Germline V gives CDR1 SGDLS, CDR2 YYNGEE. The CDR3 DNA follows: TGTGCCAGCAGCTTAGGTCCGTATCAGCCCGAGCATTTT. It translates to CASSLGPYQPEHF.

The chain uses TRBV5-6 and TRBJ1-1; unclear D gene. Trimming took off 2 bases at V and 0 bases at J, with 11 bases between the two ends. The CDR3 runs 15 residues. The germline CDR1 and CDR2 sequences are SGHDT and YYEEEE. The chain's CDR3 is CASSLFEAVNTEAFF. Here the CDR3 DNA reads TGTGCCAGCAGCTTATTCGAAGCGGTGAACACTGAAGCTTTCTTT.

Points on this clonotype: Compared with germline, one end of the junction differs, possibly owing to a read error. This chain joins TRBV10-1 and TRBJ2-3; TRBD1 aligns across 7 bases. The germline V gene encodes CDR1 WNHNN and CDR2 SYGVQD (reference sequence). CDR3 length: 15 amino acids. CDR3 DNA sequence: TGCGCCAGCAGTGAGGGCAGGGGGACCACATATACGCAGTATTTT. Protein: CASSEGRGTTYTQYF.

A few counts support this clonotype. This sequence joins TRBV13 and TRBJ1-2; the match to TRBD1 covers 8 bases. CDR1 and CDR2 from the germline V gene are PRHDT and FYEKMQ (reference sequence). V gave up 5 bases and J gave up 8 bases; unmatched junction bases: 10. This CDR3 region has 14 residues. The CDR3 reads CASSPLDRDQGYTF. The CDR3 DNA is TGTGCCAGCAGCCCATTGGACAGGGATCAGGGCTACACCTTC.

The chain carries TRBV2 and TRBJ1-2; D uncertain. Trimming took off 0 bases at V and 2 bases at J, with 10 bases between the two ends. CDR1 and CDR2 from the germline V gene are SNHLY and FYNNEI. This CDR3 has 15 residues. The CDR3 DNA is TGTGCCAGCAGTGAAGCGCAGGTCCGCAACTATGGCTACACCTTC. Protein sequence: CASSEAQVRNYGYTF.

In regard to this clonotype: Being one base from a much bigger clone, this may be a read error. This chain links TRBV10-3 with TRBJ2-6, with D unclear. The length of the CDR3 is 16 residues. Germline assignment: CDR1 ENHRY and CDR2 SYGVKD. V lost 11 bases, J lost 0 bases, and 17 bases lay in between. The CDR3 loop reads CAALLAGPSGANVLTF. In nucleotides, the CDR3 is TGTGCCGCCCTGCTGGCAGGACCCTCTGGGGCCAACGTCCTGACTTTC.

Written as DNA, the CDR3 is TGTGCCAGCAGCTTTGACGCGTGCTCCTACAATGAGCAGTTCTTC. Amino acids: CASSFDACSYNEQFF. V usage is TRBV5-6 and J usage is TRBJ2-1; D gene unclear. Germline V gene data show CDR1 as SGHDT and CDR2 as YYEEEE. This CDR3 is 15 amino acids long. The germline V and J ends were trimmed by 2 bases and 0 bases, with 9 bases remaining between them.

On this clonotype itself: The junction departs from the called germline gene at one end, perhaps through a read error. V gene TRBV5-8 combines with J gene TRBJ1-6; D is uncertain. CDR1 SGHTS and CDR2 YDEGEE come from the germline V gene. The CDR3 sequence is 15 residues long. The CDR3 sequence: CASSLDTRHNSLLHF. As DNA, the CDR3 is TGTGCCAGCAGCTTGGACACGCGCCATAATTCACTCCTCCACTTT.

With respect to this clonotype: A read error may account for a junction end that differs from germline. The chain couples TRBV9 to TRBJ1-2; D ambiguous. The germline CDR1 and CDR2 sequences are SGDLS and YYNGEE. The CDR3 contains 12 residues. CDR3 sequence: CASSVRNFGYTF. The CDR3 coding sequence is TGTGCCAGCAGCGTGAGGAACTTTGGCTACACCTTC.

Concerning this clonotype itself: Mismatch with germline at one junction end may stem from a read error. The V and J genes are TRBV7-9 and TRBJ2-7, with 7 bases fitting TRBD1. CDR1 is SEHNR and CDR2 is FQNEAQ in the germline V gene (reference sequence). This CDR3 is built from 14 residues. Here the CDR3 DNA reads TGTGCCAGCAGCGCAGACCGGGACAGCCGGCATAATTCATTC. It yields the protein CASSADRDSRHNSF.

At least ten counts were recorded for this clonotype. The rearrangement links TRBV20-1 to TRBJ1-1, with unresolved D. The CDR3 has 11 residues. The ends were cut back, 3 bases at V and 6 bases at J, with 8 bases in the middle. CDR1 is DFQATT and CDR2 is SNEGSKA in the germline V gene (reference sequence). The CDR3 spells CSARVRAEAFF. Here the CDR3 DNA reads TGCAGTGCTAGGGTTCGCGCTGAAGCTTTCTTT.